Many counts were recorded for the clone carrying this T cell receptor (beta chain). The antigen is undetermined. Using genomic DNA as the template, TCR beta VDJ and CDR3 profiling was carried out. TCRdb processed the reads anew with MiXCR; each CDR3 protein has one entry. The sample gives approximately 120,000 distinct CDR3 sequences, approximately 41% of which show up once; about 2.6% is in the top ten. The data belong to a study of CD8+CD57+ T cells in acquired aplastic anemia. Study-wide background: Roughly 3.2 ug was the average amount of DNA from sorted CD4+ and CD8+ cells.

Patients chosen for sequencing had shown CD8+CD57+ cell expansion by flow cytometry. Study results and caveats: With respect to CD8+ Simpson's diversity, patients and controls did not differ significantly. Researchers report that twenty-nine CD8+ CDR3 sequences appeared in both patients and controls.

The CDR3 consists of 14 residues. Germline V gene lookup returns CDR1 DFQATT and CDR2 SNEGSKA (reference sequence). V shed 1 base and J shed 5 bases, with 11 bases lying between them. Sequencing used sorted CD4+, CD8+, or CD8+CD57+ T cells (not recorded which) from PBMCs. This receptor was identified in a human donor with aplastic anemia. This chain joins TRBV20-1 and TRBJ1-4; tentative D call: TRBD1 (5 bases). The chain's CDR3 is CSARGGAGNEKLFF. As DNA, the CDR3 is TGCAGTGCTAGAGGCGGGGCAGGCAATGAAAAACTGTTTTTT.